These T cell receptor beta chains were read from a single sample in a study of regulatory and conventional T cells in breast cancer. TCRdb called the PCR reads again in MiXCR, with one record for every CDR3 protein. In the table there are about 16,000 distinct CDR3 sequences, approximately 32% of which are singletons. The sample taken for sequencing was conventional T cells from blood. All receptors derive from a female donor in good health. The CDR3 runs from the conserved cysteine through the conserved F or W. A D gene is named only where the DNA matches it firmly. Rows may omit the clone size; those that give it use once, few, many or a size class.

TRBD2	TRBV2	few	TRBJ2-7	TGTGCCAGCAGCTACGGGACTAGCGTCTCCCTCGAGCAGTACTTC	CASSYGTSVSLEQYF
.	TRBV5-1	few	TRBJ1-1	TGCGCCAGCAGCCCGGACGGTTTTGGCACTGAAGCTTTCTTT	CASSPDGFGTEAFF
.	TRBV6-1	few	TRBJ1-4	TGTGCCACCAAGGACAGCCTTAATGAAAAACTGTTTTTT	CATKDSLNEKLFF
TRBD2	TRBV2	.	TRBJ2-1	TGTGCCAGCAGTGCAACCAGCGGGAGCGTCAATGAGCAGTTCTTC	CASSATSGSVNEQFF
TRBD1	TRBV7-6	few	TRBJ2-1	TGTGCCAGCAGCCGAGGACAGGAATACAATGAGCAGTTCTTC	CASSRGQEYNEQFF
TRBD2	TRBV15	.	TRBJ2-3	TGTGCCACCAGCAGCCCCGGACTAGCGGGATACACAGATACGCAGTATTTT	CATSSPGLAGYTDTQYF
TRBD2	TRBV7-9	few	TRBJ2-3	TGTGCCAGCAGCTTAAGGCTAGCGGGAGAGATGAGCACAGATACGCAGTATTTT	CASSLRLAGEMSTDTQYF
.	TRBV15	.	TRBJ1-1	TGTGCCACCAGCAATGAGGTGAACACTGAAGCTTTCTTT	CATSNEVNTEAFF
.	TRBV19	medium-sized	TRBJ1-5	TGTGCCAGTAGTTTTCAGGCAAACAATCAGCCCCAGCATTTT	CASSFQANNQPQHF
.	TRBV10-3	.	TRBJ2-3	TGTGCCATCAGTTCCGCAGACACTAGCACAGATACGCAGTATTTT	CAISSADTSTDTQYF
.	TRBV6-6	many	TRBJ2-7	TGTGCCAGCAGCCCATCCCTGAAGGCGGGCGAGCAGTACTTC	CASSPSLKAGEQYF
.	TRBV11-2	many	TRBJ2-3	TGTGCCAGCACCAAATCGTTTACAGATACGCAGTATTTT	CASTKSFTDTQYF
.	TRBV4-1	.	TRBJ2-7	TGCGCCAGCAGCCAAGAAACACCCCCAACTTACGAGCAGTACTTC	CASSQETPPTYEQYF
TRBD1	TRBV3-1	.	TRBJ2-7	TGTGCCGGCAGACATTCCGGGACAGGGCCCTACGAGCAGTACTTC	CAGRHSGTGPYEQYF
.	TRBV12-3/TRBV12-4	few	TRBJ1-3	TGTGCCAGCAATTCGATCAGCTCTGGAAACACCATATATTTT	CASNSISSGNTIYF
.	TRBV10-3	.	TRBJ1-6	TGTGCCATCAGTGATGGACATTCCCCTTCACCCCTCCACTTT	CAISDGHSPSPLHF